The T cell receptor (beta chain) described here comes from a study of TIL therapy for anti-PD-1-resistant metastatic lung cancer. Study outcomes and limitations: This highly selected cohort may not generalize to typical lung cancer patients.

The libraries were made with immunoSEQ v3. Survey-level samples got 2 million to 2.5 million read pairs; deep-level samples got 5-6 million. Only in-frame clones appear in the TCRdb table, and some are missing; sequencing was by immunoSEQ multiplex PCR. The data contain about 21,000 clones, about 70% of them singletons. Time point described: pre-treatment sample, taken before nivolumab and TIL therapy. The germline V gene encodes CDR1 SNHLY and CDR2 FYNNEI. This CDR3 region has 12 residues. Deletions cut 4 bases from V and 1 base from J, with 4 bases between. A word on this clone: What it binds is unknown.

The source was blood, collected at baseline. The chain links TRBV2 to TRBJ1-2; D is uncertain. The TCR was taken from a person between 30 and 80 years old with non-small cell lung cancer. CDR3 region: CASSVNNYGYTF. The CDR3 DNA reads TGTGCCAGCAGTGTTAATAACTATGGCTACACCTTC.